This TCR beta chain was sequenced for a study of T cell responses to AZD1222 COVID-19 vaccine. Overall study results and limits: Spike-specific TCR breadth and depth grew following two AZD1222 doses. Dominant CD4 TCR responses targeted spike regions 160-218 and 743-854. Donor demographics were predominantly white British with a female majority; clonal diversity may be underestimated.

Note on this clone: Its antigen remains unknown.

The CDR3 covers 15 residues. In germline, CDR1 is SGHVS, CDR2 FQNEAQ. Losses at the gene ends were 4 bases for V and 2 bases for J; bases not matched to a gene: 3. The repertoire was sequenced with immunoSEQ multiplex PCR; TCRdb's copy has only in-frame clones and lacks some. There are around 140,000 clones in the sample; 85% to 95% occur only once, and 1.5% to 2% lies in the top ten. The receptor's source is an adult in good health. The chain employs TRBV7-8 and TRBJ2-5; 11 positions agree with TRBD2. The specimen was peripheral blood, collected on day 0 of AZD1222 vaccination. The CDR3 coding sequence is TGTGCCAGCAGCTACCGACTAGCGGGACAAGAGACCCAGTACTTC. Its protein product is CASSYRLAGQETQYF.